The present entry profiles one T cell receptor (beta chain) with its context. Antigen specificity is unknown. The data originate from a study of T-cell memory formation after mild COVID-19. Background on the study: TCR clusters were largely donor specific. General study points: Memory from before infection featured some responding clones, which suggests cross-reactive memory joined.

TCRdb used MiXCR to reprocess the 5' RACE reads, holding one entry per CDR3 protein. The top ten hold 20% to 25% of the sample, which has 390,000 or so distinct CDR3 sequences, roughly 15% seen once. Trimming took 3 bases from V and 7 from J; bases not matched to a gene: 6. The CDR3 totals 14 residues. CDR1 is MGHDK and CDR2 is SYGVNS in the germline V gene. The TCR was taken from a young man who had mild COVID-19 (a few samples of this study predate the infection). Cell type and time point are not known. The chain has TRBV25-1 and TRBJ2-1, with 7 bases identical to TRBD2. Sequencing was carried out using PBMCs or a T cell subset sorted from them (not recorded which). The CDR3 protein is CASSDASGANEQFF. The CDR3, as DNA: TGTGCCAGCAGTGATGCCAGCGGGGCGAATGAGCAGTTCTTC.